A selection of T cell receptor beta chains follows, all from one sample in a study of tumor-infiltrating lymphocytes in primary liver carcinoma. Each CDR3 protein is one row after TCRdb ran MiXCR on the multiplex PCR reads. This sample carries hundreds of thousands of distinct CDR3 sequences, more than 55% of them seen once, and the ten largest clones take approximately 9.4%. Sample: peripheral blood. Every receptor here comes from a man aged 40-49 years with primary liver carcinoma and hepatitis B virus infection. Both conserved end residues are part of each CDR3. The order of the fields is clone size, J gene, CDR3 length, D gene, V gene, CDR3 protein, CDR3 DNA. D genes are given only for firm matches. Rows give clone size only sometimes, using once, few, many, or a class for an expanded clone.

.,TRBJ1-1,13,.,TRBV11-1,CAGSRDMATEAFF,TGTGCCGGCAGTCGTGACATGGCTACTGAAGCTTTCTTT
.,TRBJ2-2,16,.,TRBV19,CASSSGTSLSTGELFF,TGTGCCAGTAGTTCCGGGACCTCCTTAAGCACCGGGGAGCTGTTTTTT
.,TRBJ2-7,16,.,TRBV6-6,CASSSLPPGGWGEQYF,TGTGCCAGCAGTTCACTCCCCCCGGGGGGCTGGGGCGAGCAGTACTTC
.,TRBJ2-7,12,.,TRBV10-2,CASSVAVGEQYF,TGCGCCAGCAGTGTCGCGGTGGGTGAGCAGTACTTC
many,TRBJ2-5,13,.,TRBV12-3/TRBV12-4,CASNPQGEETQYF,TGTGCCAGCAATCCTCAGGGCGAAGAGACCCAGTACTTC
.,TRBJ2-3,16,TRBD2,TRBV24-1,CATNDRAGVAADTQYF,TGTGCCACCAATGATCGGGCGGGAGTGGCGGCAGATACGCAGTATTTT
few,TRBJ2-3,17,TRBD2,TRBV12-3/TRBV12-4,CASSLRLAGPHTDTQYF,TGTGCCAGCAGTTTGAGGCTAGCGGGACCCCACACAGATACGCAGTATTTT
.,TRBJ2-5,16,.,TRBV7-9,CASSLVGSGGQETQYF,TGTGCCAGCAGCTTAGTTGGGTCTGGAGGGCAAGAGACCCAGTACTTC
many,TRBJ2-5,12,.,TRBV6-2/TRBV6-3,CASSPSDETQYF,TGTGCCAGCAGCCCCTCGGATGAGACCCAGTACTTC
.,TRBJ1-5,16,TRBD1,TRBV4-2,CASSEAAGTGNQPQHF,TGTGCTAGCAGCGAGGCGGCGGGGACAGGCAATCAGCCCCAGCATTTT
once,TRBJ2-1,12,.,TRBV6-2/TRBV6-3,CAGNGQPNEQSF,TGTGCCGGCAATGGTCAACCGAATGAGCAGTCCTTC